The 8 T cell receptor beta chains below all came from one sample that was sequenced in a study of cytomegalovirus exposure and HLA in healthy donors. The PCR had 60 Vbeta and 13 Jbeta primers. Here immunoSEQ multiplex PCR was the method, and the copy in TCRdb shows in-frame clones only, minus some. The sample gives 100,000 to 150,000 clones, under 90% of which show up once; roughly 3.7% is in the top ten. Sequencing was done on a sample of PBMCs. The receptors stem from a woman between 40 and 55 years old in good health and CMV-seropositive.

V is TRBV6-1 and J is TRBJ2-1; 11 bases fit TRBD2. This CDR3 is built from 15 residues. CDR1 and CDR2 from the germline V gene are MNHNS and SASEGT. The ends lost 6 bases at V and 2 bases at J; junction bases unmatched: 3. This CDR3 is CASSTTSGTYNEQFF. The DNA of the CDR3 is TGTGCCAGCAGCACGACTAGCGGGACCTACAATGAGCAGTTCTTC.

A single count supports this clone. The chain links TRBV11-2 to TRBJ1-3; D is unclear. Between the trimmed V and J ends, which lost 3 bases and 0 bases, there was a span of 12 bases. Germline CDR1 is SGHAT and CDR2 is FQNNGV. The CDR3 extends over 16 amino acids. CDR3 nucleotides: TGTGCCAGCAGCTTCTTTCTACTGCTCTCTGGAAACACCATATATTTT. It is translated as CASSFFLLLSGNTIYF.

This sequence joins TRBV28 and TRBJ1-5; 7 bases align to TRBD1. Trimming cost V 7 bases and J 2 bases; bases outside gene matches: 5. Germline values: CDR1 MDHEN, CDR2 SYDVKM. There are 14 residues in the CDR3. The CDR3 DNA is TGTGCCAGCATGAATACAGGGGGCAATCAGCCCCAGCATTTT. Protein sequence: CASMNTGGNQPQHF.

The chain joins TRBV5-4 to TRBJ2-5; 11 bases are a match to TRBD2. The germline gives CDR1 SGHNT, CDR2 YYREEE (reference sequence). This CDR3 spans 15 amino acids. V lost 4 bases, J lost 5 bases, and 7 bases stayed unmatched. The CDR3 loop reads CASSTFSGREETQYF. CDR3 sequence (DNA): TGTGCCAGCAGCACGTTTAGCGGGAGGGAGGAGACCCAGTACTTC.

V gene TRBV5-8 combines with J gene TRBJ2-7; 7 nucleotides match TRBD2. Germline trimming cut 3 bases from V and 4 bases from J; bases unmatched to any gene: 7. Germline CDR1 reads SGHTS; CDR2 reads YDEGEE. The CDR3 is 14 amino acids. CDR3 in DNA: TGTGCCAGCAGCTACGGTGCGGGGGTATACGAGCAGTACTTC. Its translation: CASSYGAGVYEQYF.

The CDR3 is CASSPMRVPDTQYF. The CDR3 region has the DNA TGCGCCAGCAGCCCTATGCGGGTCCCAGATACGCAGTATTTT. The chain uses TRBV4-1 and TRBJ2-3, with a tentative D call TRBD2 (5 bases). Germline CDR1 MGHRA, CDR2 YSYEKL. The CDR3 spans 14 residues. The V end lost 4 bases, the J end lost 4 bases, and 12 bases lay between the germline ends.

The J gene is TRBJ1-5, the V gene TRBV10-2; 7 bases map to TRBD1. The CDR3 runs to 13 residues. CDR1 is WSHSY and CDR2 is SAAADI in the germline V gene. V lost 6 bases and J lost 5; bases outside the gene matches: 4. The CDR3 bases are TGCGCCAGCAGCTTAACAGGGGATCAGCCCCAGCATTTT. Amino acid sequence: CASSLTGDQPQHF.

This sequence joins TRBV5-4 and TRBJ2-2; D possibly corresponds to TRBD1 (6 bases). The germline V and J ends were trimmed by 3 bases and 4 bases, with 19 bases remaining between them. The CDR3 has 17 amino acids. CDR1 and CDR2 (germline): SGHNT, YYREEE (reference sequence). The CDR3 spells CASSSGGRGFGTGELFF. CDR3 DNA: TGTGCCAGCAGCTCCGGCGGAAGGGGGTTCGGCACCGGGGAGCTGTTTTTT.